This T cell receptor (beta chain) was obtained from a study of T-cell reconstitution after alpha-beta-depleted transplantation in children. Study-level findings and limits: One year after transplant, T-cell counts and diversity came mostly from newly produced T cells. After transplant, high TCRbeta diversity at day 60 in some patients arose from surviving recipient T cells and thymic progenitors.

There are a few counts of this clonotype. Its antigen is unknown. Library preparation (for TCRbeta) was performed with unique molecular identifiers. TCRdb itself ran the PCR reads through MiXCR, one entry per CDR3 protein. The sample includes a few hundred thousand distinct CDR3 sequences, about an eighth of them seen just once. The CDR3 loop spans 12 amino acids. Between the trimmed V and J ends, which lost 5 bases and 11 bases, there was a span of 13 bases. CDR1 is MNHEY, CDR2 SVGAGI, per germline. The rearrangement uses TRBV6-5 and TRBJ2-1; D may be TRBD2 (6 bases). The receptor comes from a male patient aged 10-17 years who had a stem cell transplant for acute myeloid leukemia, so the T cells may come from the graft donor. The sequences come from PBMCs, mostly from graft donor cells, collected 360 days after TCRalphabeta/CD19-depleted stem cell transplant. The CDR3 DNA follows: TGTGCCAGCAGTGGGAAGCGGGTTCAGCAGTTCTTC. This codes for CASSGKRVQQFF.